This T cell receptor beta chain was sequenced for a study of blood T cell repertoires in COVID-19. About the research overall: From T cells, B-cell-depleted T cells, or PBMCs came the material, which was cDNA or gDNA.

In the authors' workflow: Amplification of reference gene primers provided the estimated nucleated cell counts. Assay used: immunoSEQ multiplex PCR; TCRdb lists only in-frame clones, some missing. The V and J calls and the clone size are those of that table, but D and trimming were determined from the DNA. The top ten hold 3.6% of the sample, which has about 160,000 clones, approximately 82% seen once. Cohort assignment relied on participant-reported clinical history. Germline V gives CDR1 SGHDT, CDR2 YYEEEE. V was trimmed by 5 bases and J by 7 bases, leaving 15 bases between them. The CDR3 covers 14 residues.

What was sequenced was PBMCs or T cells enriched from blood (not recorded which). The clonotype comes from a woman aged 50 to 65 in a cohort exposed to, infected with or recovered from COVID-19 (not recorded which). The chain links TRBV5-6 to TRBJ1-4; the D gene is possibly TRBD1 (6 bases). The CDR3 sequence: CASRDGTRGEKLFF. The CDR3 DNA is TGTGCCAGCAGGGACGGGACACGTGGTGAAAAACTGTTTTTT. Full variable domain (rest looked up from reference TRBV5-6 and TRBJ1-4): DAGVTQSPTHLIKTRGQQVTLRCSPKSGHDTVSWYQQALGQGPQFIFQYYEEEERQRGNFPDRFSGHQFPNYSSELNVNALLLGDSALYLCASRDGTRGEKLFFGSGTQLSVL.